The present entry profiles one T cell receptor (beta chain) with its context. The assay was immunoSEQ multiplex PCR, and TCRdb's table has in-frame clones only and misses some. The data show about 64,000 clones, more than 75% seen once. The record originates from a study of blood T cell repertoires in COVID-19. Study as a whole: Researchers got acute and convalescent COVID-19 samples from the United States, Italy and Spain. T cells, B-cell-depleted T cells, or PBMCs provided the cDNA or gDNA that served as material.

The CDR3 is 14 amino acids. Trimming shortened V by 4 bases and J by 7 bases, and 12 bases separated the two germline ends. Per the germline V gene, CDR1 is SGHRS and CDR2 is YFSETQ. The rearrangement links TRBV5-1 to TRBJ2-6, with D possibly being TRBD1 (6 bases). This receptor was identified in a human donor in a cohort sampled during active COVID-19. Sequenced input: peripheral blood. CDR3: CASSVQGFANVLTF. CDR3 coding DNA: TGCGCCAGCAGCGTACAGGGTTTCGCCAACGTCCTGACTTTC.